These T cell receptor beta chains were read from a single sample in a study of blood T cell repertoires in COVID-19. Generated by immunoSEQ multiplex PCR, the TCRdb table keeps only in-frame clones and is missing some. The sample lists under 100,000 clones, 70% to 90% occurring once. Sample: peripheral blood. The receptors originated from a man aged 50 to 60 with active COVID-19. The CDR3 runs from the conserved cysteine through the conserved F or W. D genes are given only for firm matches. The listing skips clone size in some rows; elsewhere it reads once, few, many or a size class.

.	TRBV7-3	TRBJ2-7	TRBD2	TGTGCCAGCAGCCCCACTAGCGGGAGACCCGGCTACGAGCAGTACTTC	CASSPTSGRPGYEQYF
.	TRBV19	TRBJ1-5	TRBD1	TGTGCCAGTAGTCTCGGGACAGGGGGCGGGAATCAGCCCCAGCATTTT	CASSLGTGGGNQPQHF
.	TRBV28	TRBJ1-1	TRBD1	TGTGCCAGCGCGGACAGGACAAACACTGAAGCTTTCTTT	CASADRTNTEAFF
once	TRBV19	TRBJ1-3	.	TGTGCCAGTAGTGCCAGGGTTATCGGAAACACCATATATTTT	CASSARVIGNTIYF
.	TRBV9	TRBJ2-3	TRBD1	TGTGCCAGCAGCCGGGACAGTGCGGTAGATACGCAGTATTTT	CASSRDSAVDTQYF
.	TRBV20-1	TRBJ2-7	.	TGCAGTGCCCGGACTTTCGGCGAGCAGTACTTC	CSARTFGEQYF
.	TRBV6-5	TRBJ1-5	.	TGTGCCAGCGGGCAGGCAGGGAACGATCAGCCCCAGCATTTT	CASGQAGNDQPQHF
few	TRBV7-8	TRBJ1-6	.	TGTGCCAGCAGCTTATTAGCGAGCTCCTATAATTCACCCCTCCACTTT	CASSLLASSYNSPLHF
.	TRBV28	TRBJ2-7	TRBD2	TGTGCCAGCAGTTTAGGCCTAGCGGGATACGAGCAGTACTTC	CASSLGLAGYEQYF
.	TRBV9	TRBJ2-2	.	TGTGCCAGCAGCGTTTCCGGGAGAGGAAGCGGGGAGCTGTTTTTT	CASSVSGRGSGELFF
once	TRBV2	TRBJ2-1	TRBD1	TGTGCCAGCAGTAGACAGGGGGCGCGGGACAATGAGCAGTTCTTC	CASSRQGARDNEQFF
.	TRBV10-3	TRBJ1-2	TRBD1	TGTGCCATCAGTGAAGACAGGGCAAATGGCTACACCTTC	CAISEDRANGYTF
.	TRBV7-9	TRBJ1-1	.	TGTGCCAGCAGCTCGGGGGTTACCTCGAACACTGAAGCTTTCTTT	CASSSGVTSNTEAFF
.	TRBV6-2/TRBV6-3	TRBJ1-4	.	TGTGCCAGCAGCGACGCCGGGCTCCCTTCGGGGCTGTTTTTT	CASSDAGLPSGLFF
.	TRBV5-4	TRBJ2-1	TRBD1	TGTGCCAGCGAAGCGGACAGGGGTCTCAGTGAGCAGTTCTTC	CASEADRGLSEQFF
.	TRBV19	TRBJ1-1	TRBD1	TGTGCCAGTAGTTTTTTGGGACAGGGGAATTTCTTT	CASSFLGQGNFF
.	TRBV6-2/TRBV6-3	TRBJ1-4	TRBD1	TGTGCCAGCAGTTACTCAGTGGACAGGGGTGACGAAAAACTGTTTTTT	CASSYSVDRGDEKLFF
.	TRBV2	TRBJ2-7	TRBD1	TGTGCCAGCAGCGAAACCGGGACAGGGTTTTATGAGCAGTACTTC	CASSETGTGFYEQYF
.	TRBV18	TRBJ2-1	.	TGTGCCAGCTCACCAAGGGGGGGACTGAGCTCCTACAATGAGCAGTTCTTC	CASSPRGGLSSYNEQFF
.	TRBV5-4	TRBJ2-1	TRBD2	TGTGCCAGCAGCGCCTGGACTAGCGGGACGAATGAGCAGTTCTTC	CASSAWTSGTNEQFF
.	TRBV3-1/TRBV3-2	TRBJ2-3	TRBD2	TGTGCCAGCAGACACAGCGGGAGGGTCACAGATACGCAGTATTTT	CASRHSGRVTDTQYF
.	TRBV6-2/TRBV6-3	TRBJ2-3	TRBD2	TGTGCCAGCAGCCAGAGGGAGGGCCGGGGAGATACGCAGTATTTT	CASSQREGRGDTQYF
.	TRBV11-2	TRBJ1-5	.	TGTGCCAGCAGCTCGGACAGCAACAATCAGCCCCAGCATTTT	CASSSDSNNQPQHF
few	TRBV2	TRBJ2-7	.	TGTGCCAGCAAGTCGTCAGGGGTTACGTACGAGCAGTACTTC	CASKSSGVTYEQYF
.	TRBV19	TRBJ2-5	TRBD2	TGTGCCAGTAGTCCGCGGGAGCTAGTCGAGACCCAGTACTTC	CASSPRELVETQYF
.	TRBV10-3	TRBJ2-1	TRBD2	TGTGCCACCCTAGCGGGCAGCTCCTACAATGAGCAGTTCTTC	CATLAGSSYNEQFF
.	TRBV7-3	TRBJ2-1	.	TGTGCCAGCAGTGAGGACAGCTCCTACAATGAGCAGTTCTTC	CASSEDSSYNEQFF
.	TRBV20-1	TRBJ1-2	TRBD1	TGCAGTGCTAACTGGGACAGTGGCTACACCTTC	CSANWDSGYTF
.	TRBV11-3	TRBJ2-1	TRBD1	TGTGCCAGCAGCCCCCCGACAGGGGTCAATGAGCAGTTCTTC	CASSPPTGVNEQFF
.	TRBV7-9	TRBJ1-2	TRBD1	TGTGCCAGCAGCTTAGACGCGGGACAGGGGATTCTTTACTATGGCTACACCTTC	CASSLDAGQGILYYGYTF
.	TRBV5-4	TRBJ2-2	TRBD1	TGTGCCAGCAGCTTTGGGACAGGGGATTACGGGGAGCTGTTTTTT	CASSFGTGDYGELFF
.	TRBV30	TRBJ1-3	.	TGTGCCTGCTCCCCCTGGGGGGGGCCTGGAAACACCATATATTTT	CACSPWGGPGNTIYF
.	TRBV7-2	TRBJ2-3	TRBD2	TGTGCCAGCAGCAAAGCGGGGGGCGTTGGCACAGATACGCAGTATTTT	CASSKAGGVGTDTQYF
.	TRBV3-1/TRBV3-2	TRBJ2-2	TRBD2	TGTGCCAGCAGCCGTGCCCTTGGACTAGCGAACACCGGGGAGCTGTTTTTT	CASSRALGLANTGELFF
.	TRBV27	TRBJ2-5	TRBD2	TGTGCCAGCAGTTTTAGCGGGAGGCCCCAAGAGACCCAGTACTTC	CASSFSGRPQETQYF
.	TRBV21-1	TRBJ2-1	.	TGTGCCAGCCCTCGGGGGGAAGCGGTAGACAATGAGCAGTTCTTC	CASPRGEAVDNEQFF
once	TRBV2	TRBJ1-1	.	TGTGCCAGCATCCCGGACAGATCGAACACTGAAGCTTTCTTT	CASIPDRSNTEAFF
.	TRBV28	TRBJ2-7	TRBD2	TGTGCCAGCAGGCCCTCAGCGGGAGGACTCTACGAGCAGTACTTC	CASRPSAGGLYEQYF
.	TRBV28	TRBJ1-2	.	TGTGCCAGCAGTGGGGGCACCGGATATGGCTACACCTTC	CASSGGTGYGYTF
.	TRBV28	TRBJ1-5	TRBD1	TGTGCCAGCAGCTTACAGGGGAATCCCCAGCATTTT	CASSLQGNPQHF